The 21 T cell receptor beta chains presented below share a single source sample, sequenced in a study of CD8+ T cells in alopecia areata. Treatment defined: oral pan-JAK inhibitor, 5-10 mg twice daily. Extraction and reverse transcription of RNA yielded cDNA as the sequencing template. Profiling relied on immunoSEQ multiplex PCR, and the TCRdb table lists in-frame clones only, not all of them. This sample has 150,000 to 200,000 clones, with 64% found just once. Specimen: CD4+ T cells sorted from blood, collected between weeks 47 and 50, from a patient treated with tofacitinib. These receptors were collected from a human donor with alopecia areata.

This chain connects TRBV5-1 to TRBJ1-1; D call uncertain. The CDR3 consists of 15 residues. In germline, CDR1 is SGHRS, CDR2 YFSETQ. Trimming pared 4 bases from V and 1 base from J, leaving 14 bases between. The CDR3 sequence is CASSPRAGENTEAFF. In DNA, the CDR3 is TGCGCCAGCAGCCCAAGGGCCGGTGAGAACACTGAAGCTTTCTTT. The variable domain in full, completed from reference TRBV5-1 and TRBJ1-1, reads KAGVTQTPRYLIKTRGQQVTLSCSPISGHRSVSWYQQTPGQGLQFLFEYFSETQRNKGNFPGRFSGRQFSNSRSEMNVSTLELGDSALYLCASSPRAGENTEAFFGQGTRLTVV.

This clone was found once. V and J are TRBV6-1 and TRBJ1-1; 7 nucleotides align to TRBD1. The CDR3 spans 11 residues. Germline V gene data show CDR1 as MNHNS and CDR2 as SASEGT. V was pared by 3 bases and J by 12 bases, with 4 bases of the junction left unmatched. The CDR3 reads CASSERGPSFF. CDR3 in DNA: TGTGCCAGCAGTGAGAGGGGGCCATCTTTCTTT.

The chain combines TRBV4-3 with TRBJ2-7, with D possibly matching TRBD1 (6 bases). The germline V gene has CDR1 LGHNA and CDR2 YSLEER. The V gene lost 0 bases and the J gene lost 2 bases, with 8 bases spanning the gap. CDR3 length: 14 amino acids. The CDR3 coding sequence is TGCGCCAGCAGCCAAGACACAGGGCCCTACGAGCAGTACTTC. It yields the protein CASSQDTGPYEQYF.

This clone was observed a handful of times. The chain combines TRBV10-3 with TRBJ2-5, with 8 bases fitting TRBD2. V dropped 10 bases and J dropped 3; count of bases not matched to a gene: 7. CDR3 length: 13 amino acids. Germline CDR1 and CDR2: ENHRY and SYGVKD. CDR3 coding DNA: TGTGCCAGCACGCGAGCGGGGGAAGAGACCCAGTACTTC. This codes for CASTRAGEETQYF.

J is TRBJ2-4 and V is TRBV4-3; the D is unclear. Germline CDR1 is LGHNA and CDR2 is YSLEER. Between the trimmed V and J ends, which lost 0 bases and 7 bases, there was a span of 19 bases. The length of the CDR3 is 17 residues. The CDR3 reads CASSQEPPTSRKNIQYF. The CDR3 coding sequence is TGCGCCAGCAGCCAAGAACCCCCAACCTCCAGGAAGAACATTCAGTACTTC.

The CDR3 nucleotides are TGTGCCAGCAGTTTAGAGGGAGGCTATGGCTACACCTTC. Its protein is CASSLEGGYGYTF. The chain has TRBV27 and TRBJ1-2, with D unresolved. The CDR3 loop spans 13 amino acids. The ends were cut back, 2 bases at V and 4 bases at J, with 8 bases in the middle. CDR1 and CDR2 (germline): MNHEY, SMNVEV (reference sequence).

V gene TRBV7-6 combines with J gene TRBJ2-7, with D hard to call. The CDR3 has 15 amino acids. The V gene's germline CDR1 is SGHVS and CDR2 FNYEAQ. The V end lost 5 bases, the J end lost 1 base, and 15 bases lay between the germline ends. This CDR3 is CASSATSANSYEQYF. CDR3 DNA: TGTGCCAGCAGCGCGACCAGCGCCAATTCCTACGAGCAGTACTTC.

A few counts support this clone. This CDR3 reads CSVAGTGANVLTF. CDR3 sequence (DNA): TGCAGCGTTGCAGGGACTGGGGCCAACGTCCTGACTTTC. V is TRBV29-1 and J is TRBJ2-6, with D possibly TRBD1 on 5 matching bases. The CDR3 contains 13 residues. V dropped 4 bases and J dropped 2 bases, with 6 bases sitting between them. CDR1 is SQVTM, CDR2 ANQGSEA, per germline.

This chain joins TRBV4-3 and TRBJ1-2; D gene unclear. The V and J ends lost 0 bases and 8 bases respectively, with 13 bases between them. The CDR3 consists of 14 residues. The germline V gene encodes CDR1 LGHNA and CDR2 YSLEER. The CDR3 protein is CASSQEIQLWGYTF. Written as DNA, the CDR3 is TGCGCCAGCAGCCAAGAGATTCAACTATGGGGCTACACCTTC.

This clone was seen more than once but under ten times. The V call is TRBV29-1, the J call TRBJ2-1; TRBD2 aligns across 9 bases. CDR3 length: 16 residues. Trimming at V came to 0 bases and at J to 10 bases, leaving 13 bases not matched to a gene. Germline CDR1 and CDR2: SQVTM and ANQGSEA. Here the CDR3 reads CSVEDQASGALREQFF. The DNA for the CDR3 is TGCAGCGTTGAAGATCAGGCTAGCGGGGCCCTTAGGGAGCAGTTCTTC.

This clone was counted between two and nine times. The rearrangement uses TRBV29-1 and TRBJ2-2, with 8 bases fitting TRBD1. V dropped 7 bases and J dropped 5; count of bases not matched to a gene: 6. Germline V CDR1 and CDR2: SQVTM, ANQGSEA. CDR3 length equals 13 residues. Written as DNA, the CDR3 is TGCAGCGGAGGACAGGGCACGACCGGGGAGCTGTTTTTT. Translation gives CSGGQGTTGELFF.

This rearrangement joins TRBV5-1 to TRBJ2-5; D uncertain. Germline V gene data show CDR1 as SGHRS and CDR2 as YFSETQ. Trimming cost V 5 bases and J 5 bases, with 7 bases left between them. This CDR3 is 11 amino acids long. DNA for the CDR3: TGCGCCAGCAGACTGGGCGAGACCCAGTACTTC. Protein: CASRLGETQYF.

The rearrangement uses TRBV4-3 and TRBJ1-5, with 9 bases lining up with TRBD1. Losses at the gene ends were 0 bases for V and 4 bases for J; bases not matched to a gene: 4. Germline assignment: CDR1 LGHNA and CDR2 YSLEER. The length of the CDR3 is 16 residues. The CDR3 DNA reads TGCGCCAGCAGCCAAGATTCGGACAGGGGTAATCAGCCCCAGCATTTT. Protein sequence: CASSQDSDRGNQPQHF.

The chain employs TRBV5-1 and TRBJ2-7; 7 bases align to TRBD1. Germline CDR1 reads SGHRS; CDR2 reads YFSETQ. Unmatched junction bases numbered 15, after V lost 6 bases and J lost 3 bases. CDR3 size: 16 residues. Written as DNA, the CDR3 is TGCGCCAGCAAAGACCCCACCCGACAGGGAAACTACGAGCAGTACTTC. This translates into CASKDPTRQGNYEQYF.

This clone was seen once. The J gene is TRBJ2-4, the V gene TRBV7-9; maybe TRBD1 (5 bases). The CDR3 spans 14 residues. CDR1 and CDR2 from the germline V gene are SEHNR and FQNEAQ (reference sequence). The germline V and J ends were trimmed by 3 bases and 4 bases, with 10 bases remaining between them. This chain's CDR3 is CASSLSQAKNIQYF. The DNA for the CDR3 is TGTGCCAGCAGCTTGTCACAGGCAAAAAACATTCAGTACTTC.

This clone was recorded a few times. The chain carries TRBV5-4 and TRBJ2-6; D is unresolved. The CDR3 consists of 14 residues. Germline lookup yields CDR1 SGHNT and CDR2 YYREEE (reference sequence). V gave up 4 bases and J gave up 2 bases, with 7 bases separating them. CDR3 DNA sequence: TGTGCCAGCAGCGTTAAGACTGGGGCCAACGTCCTGACTTTC. Residues: CASSVKTGANVLTF.

This clone was counted a few times. This rearrangement joins TRBV30 to TRBJ2-3; D perhaps matches TRBD1 (6 bases). Deletions cut 5 bases from V and 0 bases from J, with 15 bases between. The CDR3 extends over 15 amino acids. The germline V gene encodes CDR1 GTSNPN and CDR2 SVGIG (reference sequence). The CDR3 sequence: CAWSIVGGSTDTQYF. CDR3 nucleotides: TGTGCCTGGTCCATAGTAGGGGGAAGCACAGATACGCAGTATTTT.

This sequence joins TRBV27 and TRBJ2-7; D is possibly TRBD2 (6 bases). V was cut by 8 bases and J by 1 base, with 15 bases left in between. Per the germline V gene, CDR1 is MNHEY and CDR2 is SMNVEV (reference sequence). CDR3 size: 14 residues. The CDR3 DNA is TGTGCCAGCGGTCGGCTCGGGGGTTCCTACGAGCAGTACTTC. It encodes CASGRLGGSYEQYF.

Here the CDR3 DNA reads TGTGCCAGCAGCCGACCCCCAGCTAGTGAGGGCACAGATACGCAGTATTTT. Its protein is CASSRPPASEGTDTQYF. The rearrangement uses TRBV7-2 and TRBJ2-3; D not certain. The ends were cut back, 5 bases at V and 1 base at J, with 19 bases in the middle. The V gene's germline CDR1 is SGHTA and CDR2 FQGNSA. This CDR3 comprises 17 residues.

This clone was observed at least ten times. The rearrangement uses TRBV6-6 and TRBJ2-3; D call uncertain. CDR1 and CDR2 from the germline V gene are MNHNY and SVGAGI (reference sequence). The CDR3 sequence is 11 residues long. V was pared by 7 bases and J by 5 bases, with 7 bases between. The CDR3, as DNA: TGTGCCAGCACTTCGAGAGATACGCAGTATTTT. It is translated as CASTSRDTQYF.

This clone showed up just once. This chain connects TRBV30 to TRBJ2-3; 8 nucleotides align to TRBD2. Germline V gene data show CDR1 as GTSNPN and CDR2 as SVGIG (reference sequence). This CDR3 spans 16 amino acids. V shed 3 bases and J 0 bases; nucleotides not matched to a gene: 8. The CDR3: CAWSPASGRSTDTQYF. As DNA, the CDR3 is TGTGCCTGGAGCCCCGCCAGCGGGAGAAGCACAGATACGCAGTATTTT. The full variable domain, rest sourced from reference TRBV30 and TRBJ2-3, is SQTIHQWPATLVQPVGSPLSLECTVEGTSNPNLYWYRQAAGRGLQLLFYSVGIGQISSEVPQNLSASRPQDRQFILSSKKLLLSDSGFYLCAWSPASGRSTDTQYFGPGTRLTVL.